The rows below give T cell receptor beta chains drawn from one sample of a study of human T cells and chemical hapten exposure. TCRdb reprocessed the RACE reads via MiXCR and lists one record per CDR3 protein. The data hold approximately 120,000 distinct CDR3 sequences, with 9% to 9.5% observed a single time. Sequencing was performed on whole blood, taken in connection with sensitization to the hapten diphenylcyclopropenone (DPC). Receptor source: a woman aged 40 to 50 with alopecia areata. Some clones in this sample may be carry-over from other donors' samples. The CDR3 runs from the conserved cysteine through the conserved F or W. A D gene is named only where the DNA matches it firmly. Where a row states a size, it is once, few, many or the class of an expanded clone; other rows omit it.

D	size	length	V	J	CDR3	DNA
TRBD1	many	18	TRBV4-3	TRBJ2-7	CASSQDMLVGGQGYEQYF	TGCGCCAGCAGCCAAGATATGCTAGTTGGGGGACAGGGCTACGAGCAGTACTTC
.	many	16	TRBV11-2	TRBJ2-5	CASSLDRGSQGETQYF	TGTGCCAGCAGCTTAGATCGGGGGTCCCAGGGCGAGACCCAGTACTTC
.	many	15	TRBV4-2	TRBJ1-1	CASSPLGASGTEAFF	TGTGCCAGCAGCCCCCTGGGGGCGTCGGGCACTGAAGCTTTCTTT
TRBD2	many	15	TRBV20-1	TRBJ2-3	CSGYGPGLGTDTQYF	TGCAGTGGTTACGGGCCGGGACTAGGTACAGATACGCAGTATTTT
TRBD1	few	20	TRBV24-1	TRBJ2-1	CATSDSPGQGQEREYNEQFF	TGTGCCACCAGTGATTCACCGGGACAGGGACAAGAAAGGGAATACAATGAGCAGTTCTTC
.	.	15	TRBV7-2	TRBJ1-5	CASSYRQASNQPQHF	TGTGCCAGCAGCTACCGACAGGCTAGCAATCAGCCCCAGCATTTT
.	many	14	TRBV10-3	TRBJ1-1	CAISEYRVGTEAFF	TGTGCCATCAGTGAGTACAGGGTGGGCACTGAAGCTTTCTTT
.	few	15	TRBV7-6	TRBJ1-1	CASSAKGRRVTEAFF	TGTGCCAGCAGTGCTAAGGGACGGAGGGTAACTGAAGCTTTCTTT
.	.	13	TRBV7-9	TRBJ2-7	CASSLELFSEQYF	TGTGCCAGCAGCTTAGAACTGTTTAGCGAGCAGTACTTC
TRBD1	many	12	TRBV28	TRBJ2-7	CASSGQDYEQYF	TGTGCCAGCTCGGGACAGGACTACGAGCAGTACTTC
.	many	8	TRBV20-1	TRBJ2-5	CSAETQYF	TGCAGTGCGGAGACCCAGTACTTC
TRBD1	many	15	TRBV2	TRBJ1-5	CASSIGQADNQPQHF	TGTGCCAGCAGCATCGGACAGGCGGACAATCAGCCCCAGCATTTT
.	few	12	TRBV20-1	TRBJ1-5	CSALQVNQPQHF	TGCAGTGCTCTACAGGTCAATCAGCCCCAGCATTTT
TRBD1	many	14	TRBV13	TRBJ1-2	CASSLKGAQDGYTF	TGTGCCAGCAGCTTAAAGGGGGCGCAGGATGGCTACACCTTC
.	.	14	TRBV5-1	TRBJ2-7	CASSLGVTSYEQYF	TGCGCCAGCAGCTTGGGAGTGACTAGCTACGAGCAGTACTTC
.	few	14	TRBV19	TRBJ2-7	CASSPSSGSYEQYF	TGTGCCAGTAGTCCCTCCTCCGGTTCCTACGAGCAGTACTTC
.	.	13	TRBV7-2	TRBJ2-1	CASSPRELNEQFF	TGTGCCAGCAGCCCAAGGGAGCTGAATGAGCAGTTCTTC
.	.	15	TRBV5-1	TRBJ1-5	CASSLRGDSNQPQHF	TGCGCCAGCAGCTTGAGAGGGGATAGCAATCAGCCCCAGCATTTT
.	.	11	TRBV28	TRBJ2-7	CSSGRPYEQYF	TGTAGCTCCGGAAGACCCTACGAGCAGTACTTC
.	.	14	TRBV6-2/TRBV6-3	TRBJ2-1	CASSLERLNNEQFF	TGTGCCAGCAGTTTAGAAAGGCTAAACAATGAGCAGTTCTTC
.	few	15	TRBV7-2	TRBJ2-7	CASSPNLTDRPEQYF	TGTGCCAGCAGTCCTAACCTGACCGACCGCCCCGAGCAGTACTTC